This T cell receptor beta chain derives from a study of CD8 T cells in Susac syndrome. Trimming cost V 6 bases and J 9 bases; bases outside gene matches: 10. The CDR3 runs 15 residues. Germline V gene sequence: CDR1 KGHDR, CDR2 SFDVKD. cDNA came from about 0.5 to 1 ug RNA primed by random hexamers. An immunoSEQ multiplex PCR amplified TCR beta CDR3 over 54 Vbeta and 13 Jbeta. One entry per CDR3 protein, called by TCRdb with MiXCR from the immunoSEQ multiplex PCR reads. The sample consists of about 240,000 distinct CDR3 sequences, 90% to 96% of them appearing once. The source material was CD4+ T cells from PBMCs. The chain links TRBV24-1 to TRBJ2-1; the match to TRBD2 covers 10 bases. The sequence came from a human donor with Susac syndrome. The CDR3 loop reads CATSQTGTSAGEQFF. Here the CDR3 DNA reads TGTGCCACCAGTCAAACCGGGACTAGCGCGGGTGAGCAGTTCTTC.